This TCR beta chain was sequenced during a study of shared clonotypes between healthy human individuals. General study points: Read depth was anticipated to influence clonotype sharing among donors. Rarefaction analysis demonstrated incomplete sorted-subset sequencing notwithstanding large depth.

Turning to this clone: Its matching antigen is unknown.

Only in-frame clones appear in the TCRdb table, and some are missing; sequencing was by immunoSEQ multiplex PCR. The table records roughly 700,000 clones, roughly 91% of them present only once. In germline, CDR1 is MRHNA, CDR2 SNTAGT. The CDR3 is 11 residues long. The V segment lost 6 bases and the J segment 7 bases; nucleotides outside the gene matches: 1. CD8 memory merged CD45RO+ cells and CCR7-negative CD45RA+ TemRA cells into one population. This TCR was sampled from a young man in good health. Some clones in this sample may be carry-over from other donors' samples. Sequencing was done on a sample of memory CD8+ T cells from PBMCs. This sample's subset: CD45RO+ cells pooled with CCR7-negative TemRA cells. The rearrangement joins TRBV6-4 to TRBJ1-1, with TRBD1 matching over 8 bases. The CDR3 region is CASRGQGEAFF. In DNA, the CDR3 is TGTGCCAGCAGAGGACAGGGTGAAGCTTTCTTT.